The clone carrying this T cell receptor (beta chain) was seen at least ten times. The naive CD8 libraries originated from between roughly 18,000 and 1,000,000 sorted cells and drew on 10%, 30% or 50% RNA. Naive CD8 T cells were picked out by sorting for CD8+CD4-CCR7+CD45RA+. These data are taken from a study of molecular identifiers for immune sequencing clone quantification. Study summary: The replicate experiment used RNA from roughly 20,000 or 100,000 naive CD8 cells. This RNA was split into five aliquots, and four of them were sequenced.

Germline CDR1 is LNHDA and CDR2 is SQIVND (reference sequence). This CDR3 has 16 amino acids. V lost 0 bases, J lost 0 bases, and 3 bases stayed unmatched. As previously described, bulk TCR libraries were made using listed TCR primers. Via MiXCR, TCRdb re-called the PCR reads, giving one row per CDR3 protein. Here the sample spans about 63,000 distinct CDR3 sequences, 19% being singletons. The receptor comes from a human donor in good health. Some libraries in this study had Jurkat cell RNA spiked in. The sequencing sample was made of naive CD8+ T cells from blood, with Jurkat cell RNA spiked in. The subset: FACS-sorted CD8+CD4-CCR7+CD45RA+ naive T cells. V is TRBV19 and J is TRBJ2-3, with 7 bases lining up with TRBD1. The CDR3 DNA is TGTGCCAGTAGTATAGATACACAGGGGAGCACAGATACGCAGTATTTT. Protein: CASSIDTQGSTDTQYF.